This entry concerns a single TCR beta chain. Its antigen is as yet unknown. The ends were cut back, 8 bases at V and 1 base at J, with 12 bases in the middle. The germline V gene has CDR1 MNHEY and CDR2 SMNVEV (reference sequence). The CDR3 length is 14 residues. Before any sequencing was done, the ViraFEST assay used viral peptide pools to expand antigen-specific CD4+ T cells. On roughly day 10 of culture, CD4+ T cells were separated out. According to PCR results, the person was infected with SARS-CoV-2 between March and December 2020. Every well housed around 2.1 million PBMC, which grew in culture alongside 9 to 10 IU/ml IL-2 and roughly 10 ug/ml peptides. The data are from a study of vaccination effects on CD4 cells after COVID-19. Broader study findings: Marked contraction was observed in infection-induced and vaccine-induced clones late after vaccination. New vaccine-induced clones were the main type among post-vaccine spike-reactive clones in convalescents.

Using immunoSEQ multiplex PCR, the repertoire was profiled, and TCRdb retains in-frame clones only, with some absent. The table includes roughly 26,000 clones, approximately 78% detected once. The chain carries TRBV27 and TRBJ1-5, with D unclear. This sequence was found in a human donor who had a prior SARS-CoV-2 infection. This material consisted of CD4+ T cells from PBMCs cultured with HCoV-NL63 spike peptides, taken before COVID-19 vaccination. The CDR3 DNA reads as TGTGCCAGCGGTCTACATCTCAGCAATCAGCCCCAGCATTTT. It codes for CASGLHLSNQPQHF.